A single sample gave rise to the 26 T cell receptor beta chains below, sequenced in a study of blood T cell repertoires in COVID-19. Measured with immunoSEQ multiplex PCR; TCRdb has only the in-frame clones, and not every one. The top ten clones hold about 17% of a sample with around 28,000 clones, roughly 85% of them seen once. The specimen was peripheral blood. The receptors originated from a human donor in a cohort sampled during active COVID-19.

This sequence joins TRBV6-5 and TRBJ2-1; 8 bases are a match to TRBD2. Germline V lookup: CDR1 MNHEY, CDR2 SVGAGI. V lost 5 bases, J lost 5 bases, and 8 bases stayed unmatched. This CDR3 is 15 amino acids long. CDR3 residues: CASSLISGENNEQFF. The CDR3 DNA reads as TGTGCCAGCAGTCTCATTAGCGGGGAAAACAATGAGCAGTTCTTC.

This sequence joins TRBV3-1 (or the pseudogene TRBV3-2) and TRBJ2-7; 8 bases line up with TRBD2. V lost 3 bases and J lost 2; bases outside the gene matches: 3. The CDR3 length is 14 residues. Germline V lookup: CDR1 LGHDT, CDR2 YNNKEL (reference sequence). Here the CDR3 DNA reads TGTGCCAGCAGCCAGACTAGCGTTGCCTACGAGCAGTACTTC. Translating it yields CASSQTSVAYEQYF.

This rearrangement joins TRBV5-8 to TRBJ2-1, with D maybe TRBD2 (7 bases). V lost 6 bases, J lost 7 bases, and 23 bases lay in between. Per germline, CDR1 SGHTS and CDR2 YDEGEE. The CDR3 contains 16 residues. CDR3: CASTPTGGASLNEQFF. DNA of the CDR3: TGTGCCAGCACCCCAACTGGGGGGGCGAGTTTGAATGAGCAGTTCTTC.

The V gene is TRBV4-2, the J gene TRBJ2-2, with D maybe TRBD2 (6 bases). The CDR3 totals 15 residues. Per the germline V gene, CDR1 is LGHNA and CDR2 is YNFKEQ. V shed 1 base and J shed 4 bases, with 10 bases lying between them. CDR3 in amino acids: CASSQAERVTGELFF. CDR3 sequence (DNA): TGTGCCAGCAGCCAAGCGGAGCGGGTCACCGGGGAGCTGTTTTTT.

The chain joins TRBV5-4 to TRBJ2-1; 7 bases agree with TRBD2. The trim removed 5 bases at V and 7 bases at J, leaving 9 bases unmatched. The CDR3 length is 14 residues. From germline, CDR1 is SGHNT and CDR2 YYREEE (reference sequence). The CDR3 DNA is TGTGCCAGCAGTCTGGGAGGGAGGGCGAATGAGCAGTTCTTC. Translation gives CASSLGGRANEQFF.

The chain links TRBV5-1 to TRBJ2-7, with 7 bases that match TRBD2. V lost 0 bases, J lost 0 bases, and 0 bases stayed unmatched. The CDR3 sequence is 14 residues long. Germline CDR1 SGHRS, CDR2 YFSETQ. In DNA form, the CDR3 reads TGCGCCAGCAGCTTGGGCGGGAGCTCCTACGAGCAGTACTTC. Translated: CASSLGGSSYEQYF.

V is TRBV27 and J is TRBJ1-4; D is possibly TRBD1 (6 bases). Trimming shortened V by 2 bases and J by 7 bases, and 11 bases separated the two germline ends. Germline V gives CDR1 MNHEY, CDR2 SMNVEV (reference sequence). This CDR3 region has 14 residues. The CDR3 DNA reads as TGTGCCAGCAGTTTACGGCAGGGGATTGAAAAACTGTTTTTT. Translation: CASSLRQGIEKLFF.

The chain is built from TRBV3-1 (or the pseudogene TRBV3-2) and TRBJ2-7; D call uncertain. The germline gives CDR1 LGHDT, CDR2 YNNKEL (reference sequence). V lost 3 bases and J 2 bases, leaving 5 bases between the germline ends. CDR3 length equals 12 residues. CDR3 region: CASSHRAYEQYF. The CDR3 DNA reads TGTGCCAGCAGCCACCGAGCCTACGAGCAGTACTTC.

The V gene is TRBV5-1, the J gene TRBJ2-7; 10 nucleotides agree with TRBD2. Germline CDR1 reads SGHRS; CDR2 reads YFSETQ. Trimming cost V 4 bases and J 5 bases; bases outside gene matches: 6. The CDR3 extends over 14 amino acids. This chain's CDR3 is CASSPSGRVNEQYF. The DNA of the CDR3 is TGCGCCAGCAGCCCCAGCGGGAGGGTGAACGAGCAGTACTTC.

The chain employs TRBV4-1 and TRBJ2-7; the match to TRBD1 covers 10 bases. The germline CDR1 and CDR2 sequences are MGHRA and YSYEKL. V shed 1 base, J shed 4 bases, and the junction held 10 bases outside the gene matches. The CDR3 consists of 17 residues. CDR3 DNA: TGCGCCAGCAGCCAAGTTGTTCGGGGACAGGGGTTATACGAGCAGTACTTC. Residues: CASSQVVRGQGLYEQYF.

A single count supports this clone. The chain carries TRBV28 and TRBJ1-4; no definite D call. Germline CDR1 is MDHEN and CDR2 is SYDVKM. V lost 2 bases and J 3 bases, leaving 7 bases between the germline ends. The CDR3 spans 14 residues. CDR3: CASSLEAPNEKLFF. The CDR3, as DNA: TGTGCCAGCAGTTTAGAGGCGCCTAATGAAAAACTGTTTTTT.

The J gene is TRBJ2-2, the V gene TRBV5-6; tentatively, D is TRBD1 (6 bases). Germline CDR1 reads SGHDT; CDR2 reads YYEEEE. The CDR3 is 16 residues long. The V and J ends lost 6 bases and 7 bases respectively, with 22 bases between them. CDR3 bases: TGTGCCAGCACCTCGGTAGGACAGAGTGTCATCGGGGAGCTGTTTTTT. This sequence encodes CASTSVGQSVIGELFF.

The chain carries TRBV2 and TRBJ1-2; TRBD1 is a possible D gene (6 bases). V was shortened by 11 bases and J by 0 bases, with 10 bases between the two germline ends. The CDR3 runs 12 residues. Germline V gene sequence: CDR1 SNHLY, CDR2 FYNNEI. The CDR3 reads CAGGAANYGYTF. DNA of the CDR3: TGTGCCGGGGGGGCAGCTAACTATGGCTACACCTTC.

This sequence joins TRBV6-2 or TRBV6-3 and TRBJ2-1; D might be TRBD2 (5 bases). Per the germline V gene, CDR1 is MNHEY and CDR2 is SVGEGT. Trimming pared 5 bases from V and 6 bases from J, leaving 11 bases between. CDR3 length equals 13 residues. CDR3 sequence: CASSPWTGNEQFF. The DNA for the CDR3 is TGTGCCAGCAGTCCCTGGACTGGCAATGAGCAGTTCTTC.

As DNA, the CDR3 is TGTGCCAGCAGCTCCGGGGACAGGGCCTCCTACGAGCAGTACTTC. Protein: CASSSGDRASYEQYF. The J gene is TRBJ2-7, the V gene TRBV5-4, with 9 bases identical to TRBD1. The V gene end was trimmed by 3 bases and the J gene end by 0 bases; junction bases not matched to a gene: 4. The CDR3 is 15 residues long. The germline V gene has CDR1 SGHNT and CDR2 YYREEE (reference sequence).

The CDR3 region is CASSPWATPSGANVLTF. The DNA for the CDR3 is TGTGCCAGCAGCCCTTGGGCTACCCCCTCTGGGGCCAACGTCCTGACTTTC. The genes are TRBV3-1 (or the pseudogene TRBV3-2) and TRBJ2-6; D is ambiguous. The germline V gene encodes CDR1 LGHDT and CDR2 YNNKEL (reference sequence). V shed 4 bases and J shed 0 bases, with 13 bases lying between them. The CDR3 covers 17 residues.

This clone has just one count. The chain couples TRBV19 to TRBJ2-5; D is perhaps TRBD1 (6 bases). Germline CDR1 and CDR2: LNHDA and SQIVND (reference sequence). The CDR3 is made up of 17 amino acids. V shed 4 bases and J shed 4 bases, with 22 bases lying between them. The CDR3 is CASSNPTGTEGGETQYF. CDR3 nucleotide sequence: TGTGCCAGTAGTAACCCGACCGGGACCGAAGGGGGAGAGACCCAGTACTTC.

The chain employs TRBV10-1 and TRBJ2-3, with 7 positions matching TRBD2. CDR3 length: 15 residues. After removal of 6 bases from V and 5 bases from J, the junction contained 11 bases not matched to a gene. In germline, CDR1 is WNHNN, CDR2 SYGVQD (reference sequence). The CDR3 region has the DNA TGCGCCAGCAGCGAAGAGGGCGGGAGTGTAGATACGCAGTATTTT. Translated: CASSEEGGSVDTQYF.

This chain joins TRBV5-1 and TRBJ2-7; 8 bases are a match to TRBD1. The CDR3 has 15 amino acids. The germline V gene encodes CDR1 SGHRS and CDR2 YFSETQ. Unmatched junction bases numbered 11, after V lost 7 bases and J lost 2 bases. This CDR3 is CASRLSGQGPYEQYF. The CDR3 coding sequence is TGCGCCAGCCGACTTAGTGGACAGGGCCCCTACGAGCAGTACTTC. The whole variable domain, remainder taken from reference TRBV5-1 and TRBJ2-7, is KAGVTQTPRYLIKTRGQQVTLSCSPISGHRSVSWYQQTPGQGLQFLFEYFSETQRNKGNFPGRFSGRQFSNSRSEMNVSTLELGDSALYLCASRLSGQGPYEQYFGPGTRLTVT.

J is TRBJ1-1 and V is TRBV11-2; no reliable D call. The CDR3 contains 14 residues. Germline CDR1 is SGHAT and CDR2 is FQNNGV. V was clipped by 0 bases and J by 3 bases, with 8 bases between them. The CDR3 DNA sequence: TGTGCCAGCAGCTTAGATATGCGGTACACTGAAGCTTTCTTT. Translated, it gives CASSLDMRYTEAFF. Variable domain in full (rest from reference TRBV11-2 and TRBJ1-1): EAGVAQSPRYKIIEKRQSVAFWCNPISGHATLYWYQQILGQGPKLLIQFQNNGVVDDSQLPKDRFSAERLKGVDSTLKIQPAKLEDSAVYLCASSLDMRYTEAFFGQGTRLTVV.

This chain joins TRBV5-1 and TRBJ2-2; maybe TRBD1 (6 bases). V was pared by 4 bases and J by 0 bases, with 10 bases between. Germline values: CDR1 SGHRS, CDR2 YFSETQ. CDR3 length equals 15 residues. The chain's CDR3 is CASSQDSANTGELFF. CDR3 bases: TGCGCCAGCAGCCAGGACAGTGCGAACACCGGGGAGCTGTTTTTT.

CDR3 in amino acids: CASLHPTGSYNEQFF. The CDR3 nucleotides read TGTGCCAGCCTTCACCCGACAGGGTCCTACAATGAGCAGTTCTTC. The chain links TRBV28 to TRBJ2-1; 7 nucleotides agree with TRBD1. Germline trimming cut 8 bases from V and 1 base from J; bases unmatched to any gene: 8. There are 15 residues in the CDR3. CDR1 is MDHEN and CDR2 is SYDVKM in the germline V gene. The entire variable domain, with the rest obtained from reference TRBV28 and TRBJ2-1, is as follows: DVKVTQSSRYLVKRTGEKVFLECVQDMDHENMFWYRQDPGLGLRLIYFSYDVKMKEKGDIPEGYSVSREKKERFSLILESASTNQTSMYLCASLHPTGSYNEQFFGPGTRLTVL.

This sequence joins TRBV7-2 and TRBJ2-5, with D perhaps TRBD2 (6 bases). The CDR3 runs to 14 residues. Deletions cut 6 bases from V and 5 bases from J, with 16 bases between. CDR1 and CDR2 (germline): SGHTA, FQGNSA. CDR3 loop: CASRPSEGHETQYF. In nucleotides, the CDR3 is TGTGCCAGCAGGCCATCGGAGGGCCATGAGACCCAGTACTTC.

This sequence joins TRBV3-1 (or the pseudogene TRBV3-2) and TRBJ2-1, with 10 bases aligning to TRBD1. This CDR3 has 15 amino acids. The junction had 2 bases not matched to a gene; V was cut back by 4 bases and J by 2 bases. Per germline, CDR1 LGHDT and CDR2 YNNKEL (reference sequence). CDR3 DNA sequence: TGTGCCAGCAGCCCCGGGACAGGGGCCTACAATGAGCAGTTCTTC. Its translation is CASSPGTGAYNEQFF.

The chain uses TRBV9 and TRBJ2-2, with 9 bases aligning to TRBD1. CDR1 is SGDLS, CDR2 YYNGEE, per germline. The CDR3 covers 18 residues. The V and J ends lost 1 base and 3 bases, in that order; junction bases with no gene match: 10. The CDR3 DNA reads TGTGCCAGCAGCGTACGCCCTCCGGGACAGGGTTACACCGGGGAGCTGTTTTTT. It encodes CASSVRPPGQGYTGELFF.

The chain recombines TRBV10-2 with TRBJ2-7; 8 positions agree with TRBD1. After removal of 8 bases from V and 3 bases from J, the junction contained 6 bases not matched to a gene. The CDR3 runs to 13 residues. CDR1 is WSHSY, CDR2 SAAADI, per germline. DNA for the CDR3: TGCGCCAGCGAGGACAGGGCAGGCTACGAGCAGTACTTC. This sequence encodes CASEDRAGYEQYF.